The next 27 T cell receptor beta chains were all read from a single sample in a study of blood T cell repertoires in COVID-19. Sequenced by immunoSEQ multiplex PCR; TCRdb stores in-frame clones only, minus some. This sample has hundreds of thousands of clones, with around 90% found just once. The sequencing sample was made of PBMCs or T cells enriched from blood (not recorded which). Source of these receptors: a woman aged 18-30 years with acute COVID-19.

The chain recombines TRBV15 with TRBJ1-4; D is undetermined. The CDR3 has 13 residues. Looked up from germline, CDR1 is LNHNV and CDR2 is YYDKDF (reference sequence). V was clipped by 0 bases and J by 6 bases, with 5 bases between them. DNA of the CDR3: TGTGCCACCAGCAGAGATCTCCATGAAAAACTGTTTTTT. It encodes CATSRDLHEKLFF.

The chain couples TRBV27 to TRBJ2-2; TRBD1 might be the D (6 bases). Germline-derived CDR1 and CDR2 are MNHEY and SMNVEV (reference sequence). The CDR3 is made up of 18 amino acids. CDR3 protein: CAAVPGRQGSSNTGELFF. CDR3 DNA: TGTGCAGCAGTGCCCGGTCGGCAGGGGAGTTCTAACACCGGGGAGCTGTTTTTT.

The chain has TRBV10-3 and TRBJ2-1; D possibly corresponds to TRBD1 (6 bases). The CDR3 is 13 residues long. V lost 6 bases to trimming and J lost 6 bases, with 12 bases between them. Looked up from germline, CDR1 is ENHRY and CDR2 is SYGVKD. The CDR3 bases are TGTGCCATCAGGAACAGGGAATCCAATGAGCAGTTCTTC. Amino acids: CAIRNRESNEQFF.

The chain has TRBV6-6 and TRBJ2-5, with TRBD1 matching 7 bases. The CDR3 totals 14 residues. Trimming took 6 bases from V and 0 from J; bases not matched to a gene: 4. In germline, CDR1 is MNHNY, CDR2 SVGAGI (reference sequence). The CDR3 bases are TGTGCCAGCAGGCCGGACAGGAACCAAGAGACCCAGTACTTC. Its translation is CASRPDRNQETQYF.

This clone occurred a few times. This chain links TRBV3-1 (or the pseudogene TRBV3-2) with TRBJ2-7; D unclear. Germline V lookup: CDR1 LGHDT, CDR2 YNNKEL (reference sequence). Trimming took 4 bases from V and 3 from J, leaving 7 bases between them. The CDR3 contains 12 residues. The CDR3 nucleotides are TGTGCCAGCAGCCGACTGTTCTACGAGCAGTACTTC. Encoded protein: CASSRLFYEQYF.

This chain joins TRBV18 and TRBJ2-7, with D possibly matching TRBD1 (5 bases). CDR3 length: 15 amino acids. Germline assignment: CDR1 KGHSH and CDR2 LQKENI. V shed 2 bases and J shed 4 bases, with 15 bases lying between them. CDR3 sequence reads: CASSPLEGVGYEQYF. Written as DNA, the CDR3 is TGTGCCAGCTCACCATTAGAAGGGGTGGGGTACGAGCAGTACTTC.

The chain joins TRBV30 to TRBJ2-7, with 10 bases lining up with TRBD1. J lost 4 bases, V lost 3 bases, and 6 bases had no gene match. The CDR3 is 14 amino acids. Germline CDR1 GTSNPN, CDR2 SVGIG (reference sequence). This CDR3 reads CAWRGWDRGYEQYF. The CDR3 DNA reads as TGTGCCTGGAGGGGATGGGACAGGGGATACGAGCAGTACTTC. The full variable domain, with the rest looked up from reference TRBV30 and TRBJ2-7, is SQTIHQWPATLVQPVGSPLSLECTVEGTSNPNLYWYRQAAGRGLQLLFYSVGIGQISSEVPQNLSASRPQDRQFILSSKKLLLSDSGFYLCAWRGWDRGYEQYFGPGTRLTVT.

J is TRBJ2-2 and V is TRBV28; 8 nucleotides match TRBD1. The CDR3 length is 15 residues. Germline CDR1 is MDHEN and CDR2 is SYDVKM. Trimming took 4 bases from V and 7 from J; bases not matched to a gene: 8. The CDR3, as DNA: TGTGCCAGCAGTTCCGGGGACAGGCAGAGCGGGGAGCTGTTTTTT. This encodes CASSSGDRQSGELFF.

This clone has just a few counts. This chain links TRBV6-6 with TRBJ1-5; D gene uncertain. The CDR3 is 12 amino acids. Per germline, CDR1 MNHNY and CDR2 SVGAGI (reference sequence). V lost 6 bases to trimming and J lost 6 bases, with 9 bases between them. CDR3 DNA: TGTGCCAGCAGCCCCAGAGGTCAGCCCCAGCATTTT. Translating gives CASSPRGQPQHF.

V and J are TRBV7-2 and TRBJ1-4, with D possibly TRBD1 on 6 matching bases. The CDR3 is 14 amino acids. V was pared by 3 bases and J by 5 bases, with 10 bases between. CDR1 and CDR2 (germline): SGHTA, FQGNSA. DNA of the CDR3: TGTGCCAGCAGCTTCAGGCAGGGGAATGAAAAACTGTTTTTT. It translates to CASSFRQGNEKLFF. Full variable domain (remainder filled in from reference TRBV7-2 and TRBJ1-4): GAGVSQSPSNKVTEKGKDVELRCDPISGHTALYWYRQSLGQGLEFLIYFQGNSAPDKSGLPSDRFSAERTGGSVSTLTIQRTQQEDSAVYLCASSFRQGNEKLFFGSGTQLSVL.

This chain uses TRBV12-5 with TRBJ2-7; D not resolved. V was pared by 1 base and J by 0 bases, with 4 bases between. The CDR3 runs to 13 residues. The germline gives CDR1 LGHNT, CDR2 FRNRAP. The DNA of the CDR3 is TGTGCTAGTGGTTTGGATCTCTCCTACGAGCAGTACTTC. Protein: CASGLDLSYEQYF.

The CDR3 DNA reads TGTGCCAGCAGACCCCTAGCGGGAGAGAACGAGCAGTACTTC. Translating it yields CASRPLAGENEQYF. This chain joins TRBV28 and TRBJ2-7; 10 bases match TRBD2. The CDR3 loop spans 14 amino acids. Germline loops: CDR1 MDHEN, CDR2 SYDVKM. The ends lost 6 bases at V and 5 bases at J; junction bases unmatched: 7.

CDR3 in DNA: TGTGCCACCAGCAGAGATGGAAGGGACTATGGAAACACCATATATTTT. This gives the protein CATSRDGRDYGNTIYF. V gene TRBV15 combines with J gene TRBJ1-3; tentatively, D is TRBD1 (5 bases). CDR1 is LNHNV, CDR2 YYDKDF, per germline (reference sequence). V shed 0 bases and J shed 3 bases, with 12 bases lying between them. There are 16 residues in the CDR3.

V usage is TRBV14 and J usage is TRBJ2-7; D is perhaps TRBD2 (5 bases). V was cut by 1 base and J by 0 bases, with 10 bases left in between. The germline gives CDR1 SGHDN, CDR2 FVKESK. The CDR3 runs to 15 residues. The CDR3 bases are TGTGCCAGCAGCCAAGCAGGACTTCACTCCTACGAGCAGTACTTC. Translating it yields CASSQAGLHSYEQYF.

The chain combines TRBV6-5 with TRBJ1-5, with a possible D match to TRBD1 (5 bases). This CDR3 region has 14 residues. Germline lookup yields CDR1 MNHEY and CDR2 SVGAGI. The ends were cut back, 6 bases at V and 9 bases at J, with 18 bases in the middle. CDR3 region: CASRYNRPSGPQHF. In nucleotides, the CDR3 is TGTGCCAGCAGGTACAACAGGCCCTCGGGGCCCCAGCATTTT.

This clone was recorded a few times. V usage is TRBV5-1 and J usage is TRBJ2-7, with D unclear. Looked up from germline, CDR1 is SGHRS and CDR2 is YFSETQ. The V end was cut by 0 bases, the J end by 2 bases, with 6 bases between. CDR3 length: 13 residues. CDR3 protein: CASSLALTYEQYF. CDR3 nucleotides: TGCGCCAGCAGCTTGGCTCTTACCTACGAGCAGTACTTC.

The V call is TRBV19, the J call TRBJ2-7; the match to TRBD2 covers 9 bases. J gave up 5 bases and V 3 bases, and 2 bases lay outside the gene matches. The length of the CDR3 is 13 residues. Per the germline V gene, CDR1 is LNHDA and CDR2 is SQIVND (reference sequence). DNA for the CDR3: TGTGCCAGTAGTATTTCTAGCGGGGACGAGCAGTACTTC. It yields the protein CASSISSGDEQYF.

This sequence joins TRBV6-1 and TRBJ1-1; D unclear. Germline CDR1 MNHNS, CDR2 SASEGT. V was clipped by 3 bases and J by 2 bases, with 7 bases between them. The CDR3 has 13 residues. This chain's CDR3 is CASSEGINTEAFF. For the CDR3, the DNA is TGTGCCAGCAGTGAGGGCATAAACACTGAAGCTTTCTTT.

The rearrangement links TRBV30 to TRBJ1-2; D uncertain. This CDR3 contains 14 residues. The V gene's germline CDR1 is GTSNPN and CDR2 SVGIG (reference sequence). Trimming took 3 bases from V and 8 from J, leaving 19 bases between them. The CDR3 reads CAWSPPGDPGGYTF. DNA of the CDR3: TGTGCCTGGAGCCCCCCCGGGGATCCGGGAGGCTACACCTTC. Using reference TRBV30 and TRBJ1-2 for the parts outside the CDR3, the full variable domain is SQTIHQWPATLVQPVGSPLSLECTVEGTSNPNLYWYRQAAGRGLQLLFYSVGIGQISSEVPQNLSASRPQDRQFILSSKKLLLSDSGFYLCAWSPPGDPGGYTFGSGTRLTVV.

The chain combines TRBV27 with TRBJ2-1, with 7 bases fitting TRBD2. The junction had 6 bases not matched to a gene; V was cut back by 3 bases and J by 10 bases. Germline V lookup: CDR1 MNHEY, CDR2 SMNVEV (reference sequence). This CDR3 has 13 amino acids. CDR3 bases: TGTGCCAGCAGTTTGTCGCGGGAGACGGAGCAGTTCTTC. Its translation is CASSLSRETEQFF.

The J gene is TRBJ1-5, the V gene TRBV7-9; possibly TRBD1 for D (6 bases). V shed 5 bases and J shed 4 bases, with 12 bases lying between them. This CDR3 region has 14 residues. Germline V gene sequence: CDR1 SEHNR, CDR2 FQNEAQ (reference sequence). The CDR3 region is CASSKGHDNQPQHF. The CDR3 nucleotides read TGTGCCAGCAGCAAGGGACACGATAATCAGCCCCAGCATTTT.

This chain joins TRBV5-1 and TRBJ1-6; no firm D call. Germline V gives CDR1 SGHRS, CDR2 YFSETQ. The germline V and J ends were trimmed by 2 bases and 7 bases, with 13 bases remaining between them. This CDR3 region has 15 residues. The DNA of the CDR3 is TGCGCCAGCAGCTTAGCCCGGGAATCCAATTCACCCCTCCACTTT. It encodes CASSLARESNSPLHF.

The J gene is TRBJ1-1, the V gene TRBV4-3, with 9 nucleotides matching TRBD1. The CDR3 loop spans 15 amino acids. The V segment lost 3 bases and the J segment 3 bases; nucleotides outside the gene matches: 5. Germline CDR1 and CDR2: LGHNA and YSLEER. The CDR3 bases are TGCGCCAGCAGCCAGATACAGGGGGCCCACACTGAAGCTTTCTTT. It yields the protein CASSQIQGAHTEAFF.

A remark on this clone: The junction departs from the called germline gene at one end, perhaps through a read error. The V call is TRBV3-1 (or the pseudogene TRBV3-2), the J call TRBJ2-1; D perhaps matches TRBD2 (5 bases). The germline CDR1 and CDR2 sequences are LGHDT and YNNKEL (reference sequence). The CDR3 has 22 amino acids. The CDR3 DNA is TGTGCCAGCAGCGAAGACCGCGAGGCAAAGGGTAGCGACGGCGTCGGCTACAATGAGCAGTTCTTC. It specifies CASSEDREAKGSDGVGYNEQFF.

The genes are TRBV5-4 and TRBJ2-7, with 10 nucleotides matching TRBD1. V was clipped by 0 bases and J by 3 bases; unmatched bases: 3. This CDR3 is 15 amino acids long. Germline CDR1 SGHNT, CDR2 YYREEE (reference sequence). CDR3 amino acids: CASSLAGQGIYEQYF. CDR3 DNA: TGTGCCAGCAGCTTGGCGGGACAGGGGATCTACGAGCAGTACTTC.

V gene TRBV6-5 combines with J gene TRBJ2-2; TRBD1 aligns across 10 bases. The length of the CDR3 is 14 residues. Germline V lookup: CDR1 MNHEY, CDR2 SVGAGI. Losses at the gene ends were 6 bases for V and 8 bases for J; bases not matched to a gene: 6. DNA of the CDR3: TGTGCCAGCAGCTTAGACAGGGGGCGTGGGGAGCTGTTTTTT. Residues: CASSLDRGRGELFF.

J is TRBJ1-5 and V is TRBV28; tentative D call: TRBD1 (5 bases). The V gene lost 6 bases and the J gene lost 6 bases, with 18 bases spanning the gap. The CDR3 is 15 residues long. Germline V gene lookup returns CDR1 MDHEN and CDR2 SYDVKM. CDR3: CASSPGGPLGQPQHF. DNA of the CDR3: TGTGCCAGCAGCCCCGGGGGACCCCTGGGTCAGCCCCAGCATTTT.